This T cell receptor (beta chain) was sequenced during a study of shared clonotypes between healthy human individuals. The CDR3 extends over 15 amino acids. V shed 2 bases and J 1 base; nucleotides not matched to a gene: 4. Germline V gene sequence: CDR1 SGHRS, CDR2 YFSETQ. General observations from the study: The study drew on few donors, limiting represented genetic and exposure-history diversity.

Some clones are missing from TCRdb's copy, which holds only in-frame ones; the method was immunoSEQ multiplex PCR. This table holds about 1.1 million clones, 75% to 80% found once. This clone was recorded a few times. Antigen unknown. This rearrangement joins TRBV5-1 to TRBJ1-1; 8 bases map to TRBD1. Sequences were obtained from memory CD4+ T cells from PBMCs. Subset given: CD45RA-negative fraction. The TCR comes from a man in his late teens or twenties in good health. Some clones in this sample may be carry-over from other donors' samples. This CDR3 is CASSFTGTGNTEAFF. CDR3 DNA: TGCGCCAGCAGCTTTACCGGGACAGGGAACACTGAAGCTTTCTTT.